This T cell receptor (beta chain) was profiled in a study of cytotoxic CD8 clonotypes in ibrutinib-treated CLL. Study-level results: Different sampling times were used for sustained-remission and progressing patients.

Points on this clone: Its cognate antigen is unknown.

Only in-frame clones appear in the TCRdb table, and some are missing; sequencing was by immunoSEQ multiplex PCR. The sample records some 120,000 clones, roughly 84% being singletons. J gave up 8 bases and V 4 bases, and 9 bases lay outside the gene matches. Germline V lookup: CDR1 SGHTA, CDR2 FQGNSA. The CDR3 is made up of 14 amino acids. Specimen: PBMCs, collected after 24 months of ibrutinib treatment. The chain couples TRBV7-2 to TRBJ2-3; 7 nucleotides line up with TRBD2. This receptor was identified in a human donor with chronic lymphocytic leukemia. The CDR3 bases are TGTGCCAGCAGCTCTAGCGGATCCGGGGCTACGCAGTATTTT. Its translation: CASSSSGSGATQYF. The whole variable domain, filled in from reference TRBV7-2 and TRBJ2-3, reads GAGVSQSPSNKVTEKGKDVELRCDPISGHTALYWYRQSLGQGLEFLIYFQGNSAPDKSGLPSDRFSAERTGGSVSTLTIQRTQQEDSAVYLCASSSSGSGATQYFGPGTRLTVL.